This is a list of T cell receptor beta chains from one sample in a study of T cell responses to AZD1222 COVID-19 vaccine. Here immunoSEQ multiplex PCR was the method, and the copy in TCRdb shows in-frame clones only, minus some. The sample records about 83,000 clones, roughly 88% being singletons. The material was peripheral blood, obtained on day 0 of AZD1222 vaccination. The receptors derive from an adult in good health. The CDR3 runs from the conserved cysteine through the conserved F or W. Each record gives: D gene, clone size, J gene, V gene, CDR3 DNA, CDR3 protein. D genes are given only for firm matches. Some rows mark clone size as missing; the rest say once, few, many or name a class of expanded clone.

TRBD1,NA,TRBJ1-6,TRBV18,TGTGCCAGCTCACCATTGGGACAGGACAATTCACCCCTCCACTTT,CASSPLGQDNSPLHF
NA,once,TRBJ2-7,TRBV30,TGTGCCTGGAGTGGAGAGTCCTACGAGCAGTACTTC,CAWSGESYEQYF
NA,NA,TRBJ1-2,TRBV10-1,TGCGCCAGCAGTGAGTCGCCAAACCGGGCGAGCTACACCTTC,CASSESPNRASYTF
NA,once,TRBJ2-7,TRBV7-3,TGTGCCAGCACCCGACCGGGGTTGCTGAGCTCCTACGAGCAGTACTTC,CASTRPGLLSSYEQYF
NA,few,TRBJ2-1,TRBV3-1/TRBV3-2,TGTGCCAGCAGCCACGCGGACAGCATATCCTACAATGAGCAGTTCTTC,CASSHADSISYNEQFF
NA,once,TRBJ2-3,TRBV30,TGTGCCTGGAGGTGGGGGCCTAGCACAGATACGCAGTATTTT,CAWRWGPSTDTQYF
TRBD1,NA,TRBJ2-2,TRBV7-9,TGTGCCAGCAGCTTACAAATCAGGACAGGGAACCCCGGGGAGCTGTTTTTT,CASSLQIRTGNPGELFF
NA,NA,TRBJ2-1,TRBV7-3,TGTGCCAGCAGCTCCCACTTGGGTGGTGAGCAGTTCTTC,CASSSHLGGEQFF
NA,NA,TRBJ1-2,TRBV19,TGTGCCAGTAGTATCTTAAGGTTCTATGGCTACACCTTC,CASSILRFYGYTF
TRBD1,NA,TRBJ2-1,TRBV5-1,TGCGCCAGCAGCAAAATTCTCACAGGGGGCTTGTACAATGAGCAGTTCTTC,CASSKILTGGLYNEQFF
NA,NA,TRBJ2-7,TRBV7-2,TGTGCCAGCAGCTTAGCGGGCACCCTATCAACCTACGAGCAGTACTTC,CASSLAGTLSTYEQYF
TRBD2,NA,TRBJ2-1,TRBV7-3,TGTGCCAGCAGCTTAACGCCGTTATCCAGCGGGGGGTTGAGTCATGAGCAGTTCTTC,CASSLTPLSSGGLSHEQFF
NA,NA,TRBJ1-5,TRBV7-9,TGTGCCAGCAGCTTAGCATCAGCTAATCAGCCCCAGCATTTT,CASSLASANQPQHF
TRBD1,NA,TRBJ1-6,TRBV10-3,TGTGCCATCAGTGAGTCAGTTGTCGGACCCCGGGGACAGGGGCAGAATAATTCACCCCTCCACTTT,CAISESVVGPRGQGQNNSPLHF
NA,NA,TRBJ1-2,TRBV7-9,TGTGCCAGCAGCCCCACAGGTAGCTATGGCTACACCTTC,CASSPTGSYGYTF
NA,NA,TRBJ2-1,TRBV30,TGTGCCTGGAGTCCTAGGGGGGCGATTCGGTTCTTC,CAWSPRGAIRFF
TRBD1,once,TRBJ2-1,TRBV2,TGTGCCAGCAGGGGGTTGGGGACAGACTTCATGGAGCAGTTCTTC,CASRGLGTDFMEQFF
NA,NA,TRBJ1-2,TRBV28,TGTGCCAGCAGTTTATCCACAGGAGCCTATGGCTACACCTTC,CASSLSTGAYGYTF
TRBD1,NA,TRBJ1-4,TRBV6-6,TGTGCCAGCAGCCGTGGACAGGGGGCGGAAAAACTGTTTTTT,CASSRGQGAEKLFF
NA,NA,TRBJ1-5,TRBV5-1,TGCGCCAGCAGCTTGGATGGAGGGCAGGGTCAGCCCCAGCATTTT,CASSLDGGQGQPQHF